This T cell receptor (beta chain) was retrieved from a study of blood T cell repertoires in COVID-19. Study-wide context: Samples came from the United States, Italy and Spain, spanning acute and convalescent COVID-19. Nucleic acid was either cDNA or gDNA, and it came from T cells, B-cell-depleted T cells, or PBMCs.

CDR3 length equals 19 residues. Trimming took 3 bases from V and 5 from J; bases not matched to a gene: 16. Germline CDR1 SGHTA, CDR2 FQGNSA. Source study methods: Cell counts per sample came from amplifying reference gene primers. The table came from immunoSEQ multiplex PCR; TCRdb's copy has only in-frame clones and leaves some out. Clone size and V and J calls were adopted from that table, with D and trimming inferred from the DNA. The data show about 150,000 clones, 85% to 90% seen once. This clonotype originated in a man over 45 who had recovered from COVID-19. The V gene is TRBV7-2, the J gene TRBJ2-5; 12 bases agree with TRBD2. Source material: peripheral blood. The CDR3 nucleotides are TGTGCCAGCAGCTTGGGGCCAGGGGCTAGCGGGGGGGCGTGGGAGACCCAGTACTTC. Protein: CASSLGPGASGGAWETQYF.